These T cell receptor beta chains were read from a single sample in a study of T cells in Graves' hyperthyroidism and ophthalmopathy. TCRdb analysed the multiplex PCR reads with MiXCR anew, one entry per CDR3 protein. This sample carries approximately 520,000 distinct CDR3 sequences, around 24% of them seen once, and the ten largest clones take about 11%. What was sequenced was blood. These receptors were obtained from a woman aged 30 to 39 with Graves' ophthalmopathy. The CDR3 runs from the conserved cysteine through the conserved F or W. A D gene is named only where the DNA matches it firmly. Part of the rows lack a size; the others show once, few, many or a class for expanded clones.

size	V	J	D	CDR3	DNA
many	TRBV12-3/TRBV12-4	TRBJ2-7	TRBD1	CASSITGTGVFEQYF	TGTGCCAGCAGTATAACCGGGACAGGGGTTTTCGAGCAGTACTTC
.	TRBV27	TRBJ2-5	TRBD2	CASSAPTASGAAGTQYF	TGTGCCAGCAGTGCCCCGACGGCTAGCGGGGCGGCAGGGACCCAGTACTTC
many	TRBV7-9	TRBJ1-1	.	CASSLDFMNTEAFF	TGTGCCAGCAGCTTAGACTTCATGAACACTGAAGCTTTCTTT
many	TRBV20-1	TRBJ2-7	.	CSAKEDRSYEQYF	TGCAGTGCTAAAGAAGACAGGTCATACGAGCAGTACTTC
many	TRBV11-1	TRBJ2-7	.	CASSLVGTYEQYF	TGTGCCAGCAGCTTAGTTGGAACCTACGAGCAGTACTTC
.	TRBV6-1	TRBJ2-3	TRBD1	CASSEESGTAFSTDTQYF	TGTGCCAGCAGTGAAGAGTCGGGGACAGCCTTTAGCACAGATACGCAGTATTTT
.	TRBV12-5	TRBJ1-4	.	CASGNRINEKLFF	TGTGCTAGTGGTAACAGGATTAATGAAAAACTGTTTTTT
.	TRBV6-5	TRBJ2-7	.	CASSYPKRNHEQYF	TGTGCCAGCAGTTACCCAAAGAGGAACCACGAGCAGTACTTC
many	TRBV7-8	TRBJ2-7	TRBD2	CASSSTSGGISYEQYF	TGTGCCAGCAGCTCTACTAGCGGGGGGATCTCCTACGAGCAGTACTTC
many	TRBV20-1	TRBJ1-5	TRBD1	CSAGGTGPQPQHF	TGCAGTGCGGGCGGGACAGGGCCTCAGCCCCAGCATTTT
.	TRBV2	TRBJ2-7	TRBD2	CASSDPGASGSRQQYF	TGTGCCAGCAGTGACCCCGGGGCTAGCGGGAGCCGACAGCAGTACTTC
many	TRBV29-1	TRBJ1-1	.	CSVGWGNTEAFF	TGCAGCGTTGGCTGGGGGAACACTGAAGCTTTCTTT
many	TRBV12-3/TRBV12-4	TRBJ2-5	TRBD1	CASRTGQLETQYF	TGTGCCAGCAGAACGGGACAGTTGGAGACCCAGTACTTC
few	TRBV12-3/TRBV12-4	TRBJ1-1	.	CASSRQLHTEAFF	TGTGCCAGCAGTAGACAGCTTCACACTGAAGCTTTCTTT
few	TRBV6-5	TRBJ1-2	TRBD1	CASRSRDRDSGYTF	TGTGCCAGCAGGTCTCGGGACAGGGATTCTGGCTACACCTTC
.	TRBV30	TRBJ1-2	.	CAWSIPTALNYGYTF	TGTGCCTGGAGTATCCCCACAGCACTTAACTATGGCTACACCTTC
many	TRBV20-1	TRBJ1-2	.	CSANQGSYGYTF	TGCAGTGCTAACCAGGGCTCTTATGGCTACACCTTC
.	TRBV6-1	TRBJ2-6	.	CASDGGCGANVLTF	TGTGCCAGCGATGGGGGCTGTGGGGCCAACGTTCTGACTTTC
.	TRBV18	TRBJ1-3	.	CASSPSTELSGNTIYF	TGTGCCAGCTCACCCTCGACAGAGCTTTCTGGAAACACCATATATTTT
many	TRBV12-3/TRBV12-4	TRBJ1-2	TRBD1	CASSFDRGFSGYTF	TGTGCCAGCAGTTTCGACAGGGGGTTTAGTGGCTACACCTTC
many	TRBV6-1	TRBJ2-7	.	CASRPRDNSYEQYF	TGTGCCAGCAGGCCCCGGGACAACTCCTACGAGCAGTACTTC
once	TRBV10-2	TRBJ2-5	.	CASSVVRAEETQYF	TGCGCCAGCAGTGTAGTCAGGGCGGAAGAGACCCAGTACTTC